This T cell receptor beta chain was identified during a study of beta chain features in type 1 diabetes. CDR3 length: 16 residues. Germline CDR1 SNHLY, CDR2 FYNNEI. Germline trimming cut 3 bases from V and 0 bases from J; bases unmatched to any gene: 7. General study findings and limits: All four CD4+ subsets from Type 1 diabetes patients carried moderately but significantly shorter TCRB CDR3s.

Approximately 110 mL of blood, on average, came from one heparinised draw per donor. A CD45RO/CCR7/CD25/CD127/CD95/CD27 panel sorted naive, central memory, regulatory and stem cell-like memory CD4+ cells. Expressed TCRB transcripts were sequenced after all isolated RNA was converted to cDNA. The protocol was immunoSEQ multiplex PCR, while the TCRdb copy is restricted to in-frame clones and leaves out a portion. The table lists about 400,000 clones, 10% to 15% of them singletons. As to this clone: The antigen remains undetermined.

The gene calls are TRBV2 and TRBJ2-5, with 7 bases aligning to TRBD2. The origin of this receptor is a woman aged 18-30 years with type 1 diabetes. The material sequenced was naive CD4+ T cells from blood. CDR3 residues: CASSERLAAYQETQYF. In nucleotides, the CDR3 is TGTGCCAGCAGTGAGAGGCTAGCGGCGTACCAAGAGACCCAGTACTTC. Full variable domain (outside the CDR3, taken from reference TRBV2 and TRBJ2-5): EPEVTQTPSHQVTQMGQEVILRCVPISNHLYFYWYRQILGQKVEFLVSFYNNEISEKSEIFDDQFSVERPDGSNFTLKIRSTKLEDSAMYFCASSERLAAYQETQYFGPGTRLLVL.